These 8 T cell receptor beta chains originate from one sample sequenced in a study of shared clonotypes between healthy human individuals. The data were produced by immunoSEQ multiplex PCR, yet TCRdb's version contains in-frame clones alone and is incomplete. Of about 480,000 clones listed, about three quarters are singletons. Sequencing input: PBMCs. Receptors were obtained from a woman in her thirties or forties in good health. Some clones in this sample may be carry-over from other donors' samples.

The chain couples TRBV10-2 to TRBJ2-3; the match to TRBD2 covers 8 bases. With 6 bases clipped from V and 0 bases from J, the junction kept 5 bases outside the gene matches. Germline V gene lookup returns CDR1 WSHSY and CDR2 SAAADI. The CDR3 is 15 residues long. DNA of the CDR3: TGCGCCAGCAGGGTAGCGGGGCCTAGCACAGATACGCAGTATTTT. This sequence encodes CASRVAGPSTDTQYF.

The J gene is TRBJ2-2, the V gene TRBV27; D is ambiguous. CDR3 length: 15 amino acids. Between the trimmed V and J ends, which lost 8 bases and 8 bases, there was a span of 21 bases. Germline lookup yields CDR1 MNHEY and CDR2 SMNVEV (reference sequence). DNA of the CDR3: TGTGCCAGCTCTTGGATGGCAGCTGGGCGGGGGGAGCTGTTTTTT. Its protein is CASSWMAAGRGELFF.

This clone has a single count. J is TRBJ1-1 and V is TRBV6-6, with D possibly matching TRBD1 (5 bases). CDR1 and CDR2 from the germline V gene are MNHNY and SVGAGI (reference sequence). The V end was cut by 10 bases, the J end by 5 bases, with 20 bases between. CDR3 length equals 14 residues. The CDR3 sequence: CATSLGGGGTEAFF. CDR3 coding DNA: TGTGCCACTTCTCTCGGGGGGGGAGGTACTGAAGCTTTCTTT.

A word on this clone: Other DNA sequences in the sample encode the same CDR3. The CDR3 bases are TGTGCCAGCAGTGTCTTAGGACTTAGCAATCAGCCCCAGCATTTT. Translating gives CASSVLGLSNQPQHF. The chain has TRBV2 and TRBJ1-5; D gene ambiguous. Trimming cost V 4 bases and J 0 bases, with 10 bases left between them. This CDR3 has 15 amino acids. CDR1 SNHLY and CDR2 FYNNEI come from the germline V gene. The whole variable domain, filled in from reference TRBV2 and TRBJ1-5, reads EPEVTQTPSHQVTQMGQEVILRCVPISNHLYFYWYRQILGQKVEFLVSFYNNEISEKSEIFDDQFSVERPDGSNFTLKIRSTKLEDSAMYFCASSVLGLSNQPQHFGDGTRLSIL.

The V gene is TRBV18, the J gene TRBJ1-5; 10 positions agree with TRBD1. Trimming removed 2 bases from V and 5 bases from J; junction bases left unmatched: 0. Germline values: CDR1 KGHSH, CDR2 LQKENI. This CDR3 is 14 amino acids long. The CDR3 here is CASSPGTGDQPQHF. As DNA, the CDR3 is TGTGCCAGCTCACCAGGGACAGGGGATCAGCCCCAGCATTTT.

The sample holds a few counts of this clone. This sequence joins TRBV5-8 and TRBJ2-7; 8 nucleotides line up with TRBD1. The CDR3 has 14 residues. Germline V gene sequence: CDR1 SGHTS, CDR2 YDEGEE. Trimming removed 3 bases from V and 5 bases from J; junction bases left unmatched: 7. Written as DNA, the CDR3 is TGTGCCAGCAGCTCCCCACAGGGGGGCAACGAGCAGTACTTC. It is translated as CASSSPQGGNEQYF.

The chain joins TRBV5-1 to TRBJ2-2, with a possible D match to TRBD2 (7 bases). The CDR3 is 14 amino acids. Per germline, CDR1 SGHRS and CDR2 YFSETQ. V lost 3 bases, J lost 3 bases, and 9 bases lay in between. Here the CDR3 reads CASSWEGDTGELFF. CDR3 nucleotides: TGCGCCAGCAGCTGGGAGGGGGACACCGGGGAGCTGTTTTTT. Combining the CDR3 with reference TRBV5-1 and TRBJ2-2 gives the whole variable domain KAGVTQTPRYLIKTRGQQVTLSCSPISGHRSVSWYQQTPGQGLQFLFEYFSETQRNKGNFPGRFSGRQFSNSRSEMNVSTLELGDSALYLCASSWEGDTGELFFGEGSRLTVL.

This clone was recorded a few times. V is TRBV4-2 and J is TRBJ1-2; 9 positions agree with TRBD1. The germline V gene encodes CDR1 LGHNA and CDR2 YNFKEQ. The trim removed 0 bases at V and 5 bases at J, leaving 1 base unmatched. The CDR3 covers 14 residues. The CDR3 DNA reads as TGTGCCAGCAGCCAAGAGGACAGGGGTTATGGCTACACCTTC. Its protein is CASSQEDRGYGYTF.